Each of the 14 T cell receptor beta chains below was sequenced from the same sample in a study of control samples from healthy donors and cancer patients. Some clones are missing from TCRdb's copy, which holds only in-frame ones; the method was immunoSEQ multiplex PCR. The sample yields 100,000 to 120,000 clones, approximately 90% seen once. Sequencing was performed on PBMCs. The receptor set was obtained from a woman aged 55-75 years with lung cancer.

This chain joins TRBV27 and TRBJ1-6, with 9 bases that match TRBD1. The CDR3 runs to 14 residues. J lost 13 bases, V lost 5 bases, and 9 bases had no gene match. Germline assignment: CDR1 MNHEY and CDR2 SMNVEV (reference sequence). CDR3 bases: TGTGCCAGCAGTACAGGGGGCGGCTGGGTTCCCCTCCACTTT. Protein: CASSTGGGWVPLHF.

This chain uses TRBV18 with TRBJ1-4; tentatively, D is TRBD1 (6 bases). Trimming left V 3 bases short and J 7 bases short, with 21 bases between. There are 17 residues in the CDR3. CDR1 is KGHSH and CDR2 is LQKENI in the germline V gene. The CDR3: CASSPGSTGLRAEKLFF. The CDR3 nucleotides are TGTGCCAGCTCACCGGGGTCTACAGGGTTGCGAGCTGAAAAACTGTTTTTT.

The chain uses TRBV19 and TRBJ1-2; no reliable D call. CDR1 and CDR2 from the germline V gene are LNHDA and SQIVND (reference sequence). V lost 6 bases to trimming and J lost 0 bases, with 14 bases between them. CDR3 length: 15 amino acids. The CDR3, as DNA: TGTGCCAGTAGCGCTTTGGTTGCAGCTAACTATGGCTACACCTTC. It encodes CASSALVAANYGYTF.

This chain joins TRBV3-1 (or the pseudogene TRBV3-2) and TRBJ2-1; D perhaps matches TRBD2 (5 bases). In germline, CDR1 is LGHDT, CDR2 YNNKEL (reference sequence). The CDR3 loop spans 16 amino acids. V lost 0 bases, J lost 0 bases, and 9 bases lay in between. CDR3 loop: CASSQEAVSSYNEQFF. DNA for the CDR3: TGTGCCAGCAGCCAAGAAGCGGTTAGCTCCTACAATGAGCAGTTCTTC.

The chain recombines TRBV27 with TRBJ1-6; no firm D call. Trimming removed 5 bases at V and 7 bases at J, with 9 bases between. The CDR3 runs 13 residues. CDR1 and CDR2 from the germline V gene are MNHEY and SMNVEV (reference sequence). CDR3 protein: CASSQWVNSPLHF. The CDR3 nucleotides read TGTGCCAGCAGTCAGTGGGTAAATTCACCCCTCCACTTT.

There are a few counts of this clone. This chain joins TRBV5-5 and TRBJ1-2; the match to TRBD1 covers 7 bases. The CDR3 is 16 residues long. V lost 1 base and J lost 2; bases outside the gene matches: 8. Germline V lookup: CDR1 SGHKS, CDR2 YYEKEE (reference sequence). CDR3 sequence: CASSLRISGGNYGYTF. DNA of the CDR3: TGTGCCAGCAGCTTGAGGATTTCAGGGGGGAACTATGGCTACACCTTC.

The chain couples TRBV3-1 (or the pseudogene TRBV3-2) to TRBJ1-1, with a tentative D call TRBD1 (6 bases). V lost 4 bases and J lost 1, with 13 bases in between. The CDR3 is 15 amino acids. The germline V gene encodes CDR1 LGHDT and CDR2 YNNKEL (reference sequence). As DNA, the CDR3 is TGTGCCAGCAGCCTAAGGGACATAAGGAACACTGAAGCTTTCTTT. This sequence encodes CASSLRDIRNTEAFF.

The chain employs TRBV13 and TRBJ2-5, with 12 nucleotides matching TRBD1. The germline V gene encodes CDR1 PRHDT and CDR2 FYEKMQ (reference sequence). The V segment lost 2 bases and the J segment 5 bases; nucleotides outside the gene matches: 6. This CDR3 spans 16 amino acids. CDR3 protein: CASSLWDRGRRETQYF. The CDR3 region has the DNA TGTGCCAGCAGCTTATGGGACAGGGGGCGCAGGGAGACCCAGTACTTC.

This rearrangement joins TRBV12-3 or TRBV12-4 to TRBJ1-3; 8 nucleotides line up with TRBD1. Trimming cost V 7 bases and J 2 bases; bases outside gene matches: 1. CDR3 length: 13 amino acids. CDR3 DNA sequence: TGTGCCAGCACACAGGGGGCTGGAAACACCATATATTTT. Translated: CASTQGAGNTIYF.

This clone was counted once. The genes are TRBV2 and TRBJ1-2; D unresolved. Germline V gene sequence: CDR1 SNHLY, CDR2 FYNNEI. The V and J ends lost 1 base and 0 bases respectively, with 15 bases between them. There are 17 residues in the CDR3. CDR3 region: CASSEEAPKAPNYGYTF. Here the CDR3 DNA reads TGTGCCAGCAGTGAAGAAGCCCCCAAAGCGCCTAACTATGGCTACACCTTC.

This clone was found once. The chain joins TRBV5-1 to TRBJ2-2; D is ambiguous. Germline values: CDR1 SGHRS, CDR2 YFSETQ. The ends were cut back, 0 bases at V and 4 bases at J, with 7 bases in the middle. This CDR3 has 14 residues. The CDR3 is CASSLGDSTGELFF. For the CDR3, the DNA is TGCGCCAGCAGCTTGGGTGATTCCACCGGGGAGCTGTTTTTT. Supplemented by reference TRBV5-1 and TRBJ2-2, the full variable domain reads KAGVTQTPRYLIKTRGQQVTLSCSPISGHRSVSWYQQTPGQGLQFLFEYFSETQRNKGNFPGRFSGRQFSNSRSEMNVSTLELGDSALYLCASSLGDSTGELFFGEGSRLTVL.

In its sample, this clone was seen once. The chain carries TRBV28 and TRBJ2-1; D call uncertain. The V end lost 3 bases, the J end lost 3 bases, and 6 bases lay between the germline ends. In germline, CDR1 is MDHEN, CDR2 SYDVKM. The length of the CDR3 is 13 residues. The CDR3 nucleotides are TGTGCCAGCAGTTTGGGCAACTACAATGAGCAGTTCTTC. Translating gives CASSLGNYNEQFF.

The chain employs TRBV27 and TRBJ1-2; D ambiguous. With 3 bases removed from V and 4 bases from J, the gap between germline ends came to 12 bases. The germline gives CDR1 MNHEY, CDR2 SMNVEV (reference sequence). The CDR3 contains 14 residues. In DNA form, the CDR3 reads TGTGCCAGCAGTTTCCGGGCGATCGGCTATGGCTACACCTTC. Protein product: CASSFRAIGYGYTF.

This chain connects TRBV5-1 to TRBJ2-1; unclear D gene. This CDR3 contains 13 residues. Germline assignment: CDR1 SGHRS and CDR2 YFSETQ. The V end lost 1 base, the J end lost 7 bases, and 9 bases lay between the germline ends. The CDR3 protein is CASSLSPLNEQFF. For the CDR3, the DNA is TGCGCCAGCAGCTTGAGTCCCTTAAATGAGCAGTTCTTC.